The clone carrying this T cell receptor beta chain has a single count. What it binds is not known. Before the COVID-19 pandemic, during about 2011-2019, CD4+ T cells were taken from unexposed donors. The cells were cultured for about ten days before CD4+ T cells were isolated. PBMCs were plated at roughly 2.1 million per well in IL-2-containing medium. The source of the sample is a study of CD4 T cells in relation to SARS-CoV-2 and coronaviruses. The overall study: TCR beta CDR3s were sequenced after approximately nine-day antigen culture of PBMCs.

Sequencing used immunoSEQ multiplex PCR; TCRdb keeps in-frame clones, though not all of them. The table has roughly 24,000 clones, about 80% seen once. The origin of this receptor is a human donor in good health. Sequencing was done on a sample of CD4+ T cells from PBMCs, cultured in vitro.

The DNA of the CDR3 is TGTGCCAGCAATAGGGGGGGGAGTGAAAAACTGTTTTTT. Residues: CASNRGGSEKLFF. This rearrangement joins TRBV12-3 or TRBV12-4 to TRBJ1-4; the D gene is possibly TRBD1 (6 bases). The CDR3 sequence is 13 residues long. The V and J ends lost 7 bases and 7 bases respectively, with 13 bases between them.